Each of the 9 T cell receptor beta chains below was sequenced from the same sample in a study of T cells in Graves' hyperthyroidism and ophthalmopathy. RNA transcripts were the template for amplifying TCR beta CDR3 regions. The primer set for the first-round RT-PCR of the TCR CDR3 was HTBI. TCRdb analysed the multiplex PCR reads with MiXCR anew, one entry per CDR3 protein. This sample has some 800,000 distinct CDR3 sequences, with roughly 37% found just once. The sequencing sample was made of blood. These receptors were taken from a man between 18 and 35 years old with Graves' hyperthyroidism.

For this clonotype: The conserved closing phenylalanine or tryptophan is absent in this CDR3, likely reflecting a read error. It is unclear where the CDR3 begins or ends on the DNA, so no DNA is shown, and the CDR3 is as TCRdb lists it. The chain uses TRBV5-1 and TRBJ1-6. From germline, CDR1 is SGHRS and CDR2 YFSETQ. The CDR3 sequence runs 9 residues, both termini included. CDR3 protein: CASSLGPVA.

V usage is TRBV20-1 and J usage is TRBJ2-7; the D gene is possibly TRBD1 (5 bases). V lost 4 bases, J lost 3 bases, and 16 bases lay in between. Germline V CDR1 and CDR2: DFQATT, SNEGSKA (reference sequence). CDR3 length equals 14 residues. In DNA, the CDR3 is TGCAGTGCTATAAGGGGCTTGCAGGGCTACGAGCAGTACTTC. This codes for CSAIRGLQGYEQYF.

The J gene is TRBJ1-3, the V gene TRBV29-1; D gene unclear. Trimming took 1 base from V and 7 from J, leaving 8 bases between them. Germline V gene data show CDR1 as SQVTM and CDR2 as ANQGSEA. The CDR3 loop spans 12 amino acids. This CDR3 is CSVEGRMNTIYF. For the CDR3, the DNA is TGCAGCGTTGAAGGGAGGATGAACACCATATATTTT.

V gene TRBV7-9 combines with J gene TRBJ1-2, with 7 nucleotides matching TRBD1. J lost 1 base, V lost 1 base, and 6 bases had no gene match. Germline CDR1 is SEHNR and CDR2 is FQNEAQ (reference sequence). This CDR3 is built from 16 residues. CDR3 in DNA: TGTGCCAGCAGCTTAGTCGGGACAGTAATTAACTATGGCTACACCTTC. As protein: CASSLVGTVINYGYTF.

This chain joins TRBV7-9 and TRBJ2-7, with 10 bases that match TRBD2. The germline V gene encodes CDR1 SEHNR and CDR2 FQNEAQ (reference sequence). This CDR3 has 16 residues. V was clipped by 5 bases and J by 4 bases; unmatched bases: 11. CDR3 nucleotides: TGTGCCAGCAGCCAAGTAACCGGGACTAGCGTTTACGAGCAGTACTTC. Encoded protein: CASSQVTGTSVYEQYF.

This clonotype was counted a few times. The gene calls are TRBV20-1 and TRBJ1-1; D unclear. The V gene lost 6 bases and the J gene lost 3 bases, with 11 bases spanning the gap. The germline V gene encodes CDR1 DFQATT and CDR2 SNEGSKA (reference sequence). CDR3 length equals 12 residues. CDR3 sequence (DNA): TGCAGTGCCTCACCGGAGCACACTGAAGCTTTCTTT. Translation gives CSASPEHTEAFF.

This clonotype has just a few counts. The chain employs TRBV20-1 and TRBJ2-2; possibly TRBD2 for D (6 bases). V was trimmed by 5 bases and J by 7 bases, leaving 14 bases between them. The germline gives CDR1 DFQATT, CDR2 SNEGSKA (reference sequence). There are 13 residues in the CDR3. The CDR3 nucleotides read TGCAGTGCTCCACGGACCGGGGGCGGGGAGCTGTTTTTT. Its protein is CSAPRTGGGELFF.

The rearrangement links TRBV25-1 to TRBJ1-2; D is unclear. Germline V gene sequence: CDR1 MGHDK, CDR2 SYGVNS. The CDR3 runs to 10 residues. Trimming stripped 7 bases from V and 6 bases from J, with 6 bases between. The CDR3, as DNA: TGTGCCAGCAATTTGGATGGCTACACCTTC. It encodes CASNLDGYTF.

This clonotype was seen only a few times. The rearrangement joins TRBV7-2 to TRBJ2-7; weak D call: TRBD1 (6 bases). The ends were cut back, 7 bases at V and 2 bases at J, with 15 bases in the middle. The germline V gene has CDR1 SGHTA and CDR2 FQGNSA. The CDR3 is 14 amino acids. The CDR3 DNA reads as TGTGCCAGCACCAATCCCGGACAGCCCTACGAGCAGTACTTC. Its protein is CASTNPGQPYEQYF.